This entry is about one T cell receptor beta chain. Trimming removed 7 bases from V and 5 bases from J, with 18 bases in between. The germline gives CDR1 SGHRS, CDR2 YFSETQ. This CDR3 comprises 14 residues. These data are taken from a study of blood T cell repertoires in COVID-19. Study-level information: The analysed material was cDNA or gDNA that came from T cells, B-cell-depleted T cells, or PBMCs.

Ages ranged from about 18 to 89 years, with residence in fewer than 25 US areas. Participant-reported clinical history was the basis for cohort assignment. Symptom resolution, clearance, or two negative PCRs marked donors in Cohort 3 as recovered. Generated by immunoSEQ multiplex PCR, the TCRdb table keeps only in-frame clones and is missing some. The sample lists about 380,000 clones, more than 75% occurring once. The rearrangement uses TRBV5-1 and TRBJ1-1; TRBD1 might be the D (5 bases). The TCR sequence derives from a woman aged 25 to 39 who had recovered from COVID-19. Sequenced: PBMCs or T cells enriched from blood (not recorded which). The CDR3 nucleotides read TGCGCCAGCTGCCAGGGCACCGGTTTTACTGAAGCTTTCTTT. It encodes CASCQGTGFTEAFF.